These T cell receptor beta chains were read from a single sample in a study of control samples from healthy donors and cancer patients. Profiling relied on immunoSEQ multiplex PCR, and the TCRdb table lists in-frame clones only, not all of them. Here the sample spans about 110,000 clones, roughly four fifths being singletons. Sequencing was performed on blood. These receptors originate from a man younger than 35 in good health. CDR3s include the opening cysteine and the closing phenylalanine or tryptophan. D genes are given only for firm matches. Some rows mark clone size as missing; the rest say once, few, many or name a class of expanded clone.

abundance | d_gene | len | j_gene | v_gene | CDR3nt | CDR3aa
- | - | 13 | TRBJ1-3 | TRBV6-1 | TGTGCCAGCAGTGAAGTTGGGTTGAACACCATATATTTT | CASSEVGLNTIYF
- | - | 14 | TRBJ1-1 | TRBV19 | TGTGCCAGTAGTACCCTCGACAGAGACACTGAAGCTTTCTTT | CASSTLDRDTEAFF
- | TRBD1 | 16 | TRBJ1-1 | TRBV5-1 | TGCGCCAGCAGCTTGGGGACCAACAGGGGGTTCACTGAAGCTTTCTTT | CASSLGTNRGFTEAFF
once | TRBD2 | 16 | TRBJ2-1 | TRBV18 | TGTGCCAGCTCGGGCGGGGGGGGCTCCGGGCCCCATGAGCAGTTCTTC | CASSGGGGSGPHEQFF
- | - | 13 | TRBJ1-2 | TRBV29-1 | TGCAGCGTTGGGGGGGGTAATAACTATGGCTACACCTTC | CSVGGGNNYGYTF
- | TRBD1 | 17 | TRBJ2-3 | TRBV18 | TGTGCCAGCTCACCTCCGGGACAGGGGTTAAGCACAGATACGCAGTATTTT | CASSPPGQGLSTDTQYF
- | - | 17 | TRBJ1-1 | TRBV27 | TGTGCCAGTACATCCTATCTTCGGGGGACCCAGAACACTGAAGCTTTCTTT | CASTSYLRGTQNTEAFF
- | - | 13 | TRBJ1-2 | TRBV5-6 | TGTGCCAGCAGCCTCCCCGGAGCAGGTGGCTACACCTTC | CASSLPGAGGYTF
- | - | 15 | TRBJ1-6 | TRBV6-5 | TGTGCCAGCAGTTACGGGGATCGTAATAATTCACCCCTCCACTTT | CASSYGDRNNSPLHF
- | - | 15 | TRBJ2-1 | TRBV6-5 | TGTGCCAGCAGTTACAACCGGGGCCCGGGGTATGAGCAGTTCTTC | CASSYNRGPGYEQFF
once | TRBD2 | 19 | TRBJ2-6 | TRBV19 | TGTGCCAGTAGTAGGGGGATAGCGGGGGTGAACTCTGGGGCCAACGTCCTGACTTTC | CASSRGIAGVNSGANVLTF
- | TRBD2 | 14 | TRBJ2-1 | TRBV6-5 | TGTGCCAGCAGCCTTAGCGGGGGGGGCAATGAGCAGTTCTTC | CASSLSGGGNEQFF
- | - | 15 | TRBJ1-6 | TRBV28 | TGTGCCAGCAGTTTAGACGGGGCTGATAATTCACCCCTCCACTTT | CASSLDGADNSPLHF
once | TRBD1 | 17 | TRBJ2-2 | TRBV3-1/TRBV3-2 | TGTGCCAGCAGCCAAGGGAAGGGGGCGGGGAACACCGGGGAGCTGTTTTTT | CASSQGKGAGNTGELFF
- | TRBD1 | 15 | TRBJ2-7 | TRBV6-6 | TGTGCCAGCAGTTACACTCCCGAGGGGGCTCACGAGCAGTACTTC | CASSYTPEGAHEQYF
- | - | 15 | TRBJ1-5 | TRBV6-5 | TGTGCCAGCAGCCCACCTCCCGTCGGCAATCAGCCCCGGCATTTT | CASSPPPVGNQPRHF
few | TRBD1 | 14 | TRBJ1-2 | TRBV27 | TGTGCCAGCACGAACAGGGGTGGGGGCTATGGCTACACCTTC | CASTNRGGGYGYTF
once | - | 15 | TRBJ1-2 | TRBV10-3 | TGTGCCATCAGTATACCCGGCAGGGAGGGCTATGGCTACACCTTC | CAISIPGREGYGYTF
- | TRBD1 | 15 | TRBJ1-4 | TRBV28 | TGTGCCAGCAGTTCGGGGACAGGCCCGAATGAAAAACTGTTTTTT | CASSSGTGPNEKLFF
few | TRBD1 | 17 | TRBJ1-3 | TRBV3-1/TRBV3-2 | TGTGCCAGCAGCCAAGGGGCAGGGGGATCCTCTGGAAACACCATATATTTT | CASSQGAGGSSGNTIYF
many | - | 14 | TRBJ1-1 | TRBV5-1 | TGCGCCAGCGGGAACGGGAATATGAACACTGAAGCTTTCTTT | CASGNGNMNTEAFF
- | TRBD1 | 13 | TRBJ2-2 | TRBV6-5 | TGTGCCAGCAGTTCCCGGGACAGCGGGGAGCTGTTTTTT | CASSSRDSGELFF
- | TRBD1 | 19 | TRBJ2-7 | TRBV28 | TGTGCCAGCAGTTACAACCGGGACAGACTCTCTCCTCCCTCCTACGAGCAGTACTTC | CASSYNRDRLSPPSYEQYF
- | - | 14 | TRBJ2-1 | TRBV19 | TGTGCCAGTAGTCGGGGGACCGCCTACAATGAGCAGTTCTTC | CASSRGTAYNEQFF
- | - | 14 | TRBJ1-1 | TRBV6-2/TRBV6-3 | TGTGCCAGCAGTTACCGAGTCCAGAACACTGAAGCTTTCTTT | CASSYRVQNTEAFF
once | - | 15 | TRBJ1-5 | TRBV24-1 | TGTGCCACCAGTACATCCTCAGGGTTGGGACAGCCCCAGCATTTT | CATSTSSGLGQPQHF
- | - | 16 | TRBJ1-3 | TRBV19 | TGTGCCAGTAGTCCCAGGACAGCGTCCTCTGGAAACACCATATATTTT | CASSPRTASSGNTIYF
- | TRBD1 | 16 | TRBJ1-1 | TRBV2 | TGTGCCAGCAGTTACCCCGGATCCGGGACAGGGTCCAGAGCTTTCTTT | CASSYPGSGTGSRAFF
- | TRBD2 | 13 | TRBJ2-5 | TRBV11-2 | TGTGCCAGCAGCCCGGGGACTAGAGAGACCCAGTACTTC | CASSPGTRETQYF
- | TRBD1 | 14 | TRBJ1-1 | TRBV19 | TGTGCCAGTAGTCCAGGGACAGCGAACACTGAAGCTTTCTTT | CASSPGTANTEAFF
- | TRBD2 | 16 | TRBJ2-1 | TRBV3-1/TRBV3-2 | TGTGCCAGCAGCCAAACGAAGCGGGATGGCTACAATGAGCAGTTCTTC | CASSQTKRDGYNEQFF
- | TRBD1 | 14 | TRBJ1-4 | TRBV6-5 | TGTGCCAGCAGGGTGACAGGGGCGAGTGAAAAACTGTTTTTT | CASRVTGASEKLFF
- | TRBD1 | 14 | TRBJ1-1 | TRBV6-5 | TGTGCCAGCGGGGGGACAGCTCTCAACACTGAAGCTTTCTTT | CASGGTALNTEAFF
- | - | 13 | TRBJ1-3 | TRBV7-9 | TGTGCCAGCAGCTTTACCGGGGGAAACACCATATATTTT | CASSFTGGNTIYF
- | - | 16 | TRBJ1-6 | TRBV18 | TGTGCCAGCTCACCAACCCCGAGCTCCTATAATTCACCCCTCCACTTT | CASSPTPSSYNSPLHF
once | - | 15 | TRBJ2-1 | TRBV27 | TGTGCCAGCAGTTTGGGGCAGACGCTCAACAATGAGCAGTTCTTC | CASSLGQTLNNEQFF
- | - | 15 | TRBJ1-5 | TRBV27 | TGTGCCAGCCGACGCGTGGGGGGGACGAATCAGCCCCAGCATTTT | CASRRVGGTNQPQHF
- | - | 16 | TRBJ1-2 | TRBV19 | TGTGCCAGTAGTGTTCATACAGGGAGGTTGAGCTATGGCTACACCTTC | CASSVHTGRLSYGYTF
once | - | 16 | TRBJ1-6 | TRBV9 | TGTGCCAGCGGGGGGCTCCCTTTCTCCTATAATTCACCCCTCCACTTT | CASGGLPFSYNSPLHF